Listed here are 29 T cell receptor beta chains from one sample, sequenced in a study of shared clonotypes between healthy human individuals. The repertoire was sequenced with immunoSEQ multiplex PCR; TCRdb's copy has only in-frame clones and lacks some. The repertoire consists of some 2,100,000 clones, with around 95% occurring once and the leading ten covering approximately 0.13%. Sample: naive CD4+ T cells sorted from blood. The subset: CD45RA+ positively selected. All receptors come from a man aged 18 to 29 in good health.

The V and J genes are TRBV6-1 and TRBJ2-7; D gene ambiguous. CDR1 and CDR2 from the germline V gene are MNHNS and SASEGT. This CDR3 is built from 13 residues. Trimming took 2 bases from V and 2 from J, leaving 7 bases between them. The CDR3 DNA reads as TGTGCCAGCAGTGAAACCCCGACCTACGAGCAGTACTTC. It specifies CASSETPTYEQYF.

CDR3 sequence (DNA): TGCAGCGTTGAGGCCGTGCGGTACTTC. Its translation is CSVEAVRYF. The rearrangement uses TRBV29-1 and TRBJ2-7; no clear D gene. With 3 bases removed from V and 12 bases from J, the gap between germline ends came to 9 bases. This CDR3 is 9 amino acids long. The V gene's germline CDR1 is SQVTM and CDR2 ANQGSEA.

The V and J genes are TRBV4-3 and TRBJ2-5; D gene unclear. Germline V gives CDR1 LGHNA, CDR2 YSLEER. The CDR3 runs 13 residues. V was trimmed by 1 base and J by 3 bases, leaving 6 bases between them. The CDR3 sequence is CASSQARKETQYF. The CDR3 coding sequence is TGCGCCAGCAGCCAAGCCAGGAAAGAGACCCAGTACTTC.

The rearrangement joins TRBV7-9 to TRBJ2-6; tentatively, D is TRBD1 (6 bases). Trimming pared 5 bases from V and 0 bases from J, leaving 14 bases between. The length of the CDR3 is 17 residues. Germline assignment: CDR1 SEHNR and CDR2 FQNEAQ (reference sequence). The CDR3 loop reads CASSLGGSGSGANVLTF. The CDR3 nucleotides read TGTGCCAGCAGCCTAGGGGGAAGTGGCTCTGGGGCCAACGTCCTGACTTTC.

The chain combines TRBV4-1 with TRBJ2-2, with 11 bases fitting TRBD1. The CDR3 runs to 19 residues. V dropped 6 bases and J dropped 3; count of bases not matched to a gene: 15. Germline V gene sequence: CDR1 MGHRA, CDR2 YSYEKL. The DNA for the CDR3 is TGCGCCAGCAGGCAAACCGGGACAGGGGGTCTCGTGGACACCGGGGAGCTGTTTTTT. Protein sequence: CASRQTGTGGLVDTGELFF.

The chain's CDR3 is CASSSRRLAGSKDTQYF. DNA of the CDR3: TGTGCCAGCAGTTCCCGTCGGCTAGCGGGGTCAAAAGATACGCAGTATTTT. The chain links TRBV28 to TRBJ2-3; 9 bases are shared with TRBD2. Trimming cost V 4 bases and J 5 bases; bases outside gene matches: 13. The CDR3 spans 17 residues. Germline V gene sequence: CDR1 MDHEN, CDR2 SYDVKM.

This rearrangement joins TRBV6-5 to TRBJ2-3, with D perhaps TRBD2 (5 bases). The CDR3 totals 12 residues. Germline CDR1 is MNHEY and CDR2 is SVGAGI. V was cut by 6 bases and J by 6 bases, with 10 bases left in between. CDR3 loop: CASSQLGDTQYF. The CDR3 DNA sequence: TGTGCCAGCAGCCAACTAGGGGATACGCAGTATTTT.

The chain couples TRBV19 to TRBJ1-4; no clear D gene. Germline V gene data show CDR1 as LNHDA and CDR2 as SQIVND (reference sequence). This CDR3 has 14 amino acids. Deletions cut 1 base from V and 7 bases from J, with 10 bases between. The DNA for the CDR3 is TGTGCCAGTAGTATAGGTAGCGGGAGTGAAAAACTGTTTTTT. Its translation is CASSIGSGSEKLFF.

The chain is built from TRBV6-5 and TRBJ2-7; D not certain. This CDR3 comprises 15 residues. Germline CDR1 reads MNHEY; CDR2 reads SVGAGI. Trimming pared 0 bases from V and 4 bases from J, leaving 13 bases between. CDR3 bases: TGTGCCAGCAGTTACTCTATAGGACCTCTATACGAGCAGTACTTC. Protein product: CASSYSIGPLYEQYF.

The chain couples TRBV5-3 to TRBJ2-1; 7 bases are a match to TRBD2. TRBV5-3 counts as an open reading frame of uncertain function. The CDR3 runs 20 residues. V shed 1 base and J 0 bases; nucleotides not matched to a gene: 16. The CDR3 here is CARSLKSETSASSSYNEQFF. The CDR3 nucleotides read TGTGCCAGAAGCTTGAAGTCTGAAACTAGCGCATCATCCTCCTACAATGAGCAGTTCTTC.

The chain joins TRBV4-3 to TRBJ2-5; D is perhaps TRBD2 (6 bases). V lost 1 base and J 2 bases, leaving 23 bases between the germline ends. Germline CDR1 is LGHNA and CDR2 is YSLEER. The CDR3 has 19 amino acids. CDR3 region: CASSQAPPGLRGNQETQYF. CDR3 nucleotide sequence: TGCGCCAGCAGCCAAGCTCCACCCGGGTTGCGGGGTAATCAAGAGACCCAGTACTTC.

On this clone: Other DNA sequences in the same sample also yield this CDR3. This chain uses TRBV15 with TRBJ1-5; D call uncertain. The germline CDR1 and CDR2 sequences are LNHNV and YYDKDF (reference sequence). The V end lost 3 bases, the J end lost 6 bases, and 6 bases lay between the germline ends. The CDR3 loop spans 12 amino acids. The CDR3 DNA sequence: TGTGCCACCAGCAGGGACTCTCAGCCCCAGCATTTT. Translated: CATSRDSQPQHF.

The chain combines TRBV6-8 with TRBJ1-1; D unclear. The CDR3 is 12 amino acids. The V gene lost 5 bases and the J gene lost 1 base, with 5 bases spanning the gap. The germline gives CDR1 MNHGY, CDR2 SAAAGT. DNA of the CDR3: TGTGCCAGCAGTAGGGAGAACACTGAAGCTTTCTTT. Encoded protein: CASSRENTEAFF.

This rearrangement joins TRBV5-6 to TRBJ2-2, with D possibly matching TRBD2 (5 bases). Per the germline V gene, CDR1 is SGHDT and CDR2 is YYEEEE. V was shortened by 5 bases and J by 3 bases, with 11 bases between the two germline ends. CDR3 length equals 14 residues. The CDR3 nucleotides are TGTGCCAGCAGGATGAGGGCTTACACCGGGGAGCTGTTTTTT. Protein: CASRMRAYTGELFF.

The chain links TRBV18 to TRBJ2-1; 9 bases are a match to TRBD2. Germline V lookup: CDR1 KGHSH, CDR2 LQKENI. V lost 3 bases, J lost 2 bases, and 2 bases stayed unmatched. This CDR3 is built from 15 residues. The CDR3 here is CASSPGLATYNEQFF. CDR3 DNA: TGTGCCAGCTCACCGGGACTAGCAACCTACAATGAGCAGTTCTTC. Supplemented by reference TRBV18 and TRBJ2-1, the full variable domain reads NAGVMQNPRHLVRRRGQEARLRCSPMKGHSHVYWYRQLPEEGLKFMVYLQKENIIDESGMPKERFSAEFPKEGPSILRIQQVVRGDSAAYFCASSPGLATYNEQFFGPGTRLTVL.

This clone appeared a single time. The chain joins TRBV2 to TRBJ1-5; D is unresolved. Trimming stripped 6 bases from V and 6 bases from J, with 12 bases between. Germline assignment: CDR1 SNHLY and CDR2 FYNNEI. The CDR3 consists of 13 residues. CDR3 DNA: TGTGCCAGCAGGGCCCTGGTTAGTCAGCCCCAGCATTTT. Its translation: CASRALVSQPQHF.

V is TRBV7-9 and J is TRBJ1-2; no reliable D call. Germline loops: CDR1 SEHNR, CDR2 FQNEAQ (reference sequence). Trimming took 1 base from V and 4 from J, leaving 13 bases between them. This CDR3 region has 15 residues. The CDR3 nucleotides read TGTGCCAGCAGCTTAGAGTGGCGGCAGGCCTATGGCTACACCTTC. It translates to CASSLEWRQAYGYTF.

The chain joins TRBV4-1 to TRBJ2-1; TRBD2 aligns across 12 bases. The CDR3 is made up of 15 amino acids. Per germline, CDR1 MGHRA and CDR2 YSYEKL. V shed 6 bases and J 6 bases; nucleotides not matched to a gene: 6. For the CDR3, the DNA is TGCGCCAGCAGTCCACTAGCGGGAGGAGGCAATGAGCAGTTCTTC. Translated, it gives CASSPLAGGGNEQFF.

V and J are TRBV28 and TRBJ1-3, with TRBD1 matching 8 bases. The CDR3 consists of 16 residues. Germline V gene data show CDR1 as MDHEN and CDR2 as SYDVKM. The junction had 8 bases not matched to a gene; V was cut back by 7 bases and J by 0 bases. The CDR3 nucleotides are TGTGCCAGCACCACGACAGGGGCCTCCTCTGGAAACACCATATATTTT. Translating it yields CASTTTGASSGNTIYF.

The chain links TRBV4-3 to TRBJ1-2; D is unresolved. CDR1 LGHNA and CDR2 YSLEER come from the germline V gene. CDR3 length: 14 amino acids. V gave up 0 bases and J gave up 8 bases, with 13 bases separating them. The CDR3 sequence is CASSQDQTVIGYTF. Here the CDR3 DNA reads TGCGCCAGCAGCCAAGATCAAACCGTAATAGGCTACACCTTC.

A single count supports this clone. The chain recombines TRBV7-8 with TRBJ2-7; TRBD2 might be the D (5 bases). There are 14 residues in the CDR3. Germline CDR1 SGHVS, CDR2 FQNEAQ. V was trimmed by 1 base and J by 2 bases, leaving 9 bases between them. DNA of the CDR3: TGTGCCAGCAGCTTAGTAGGAGGAACCTACGAGCAGTACTTC. This encodes CASSLVGGTYEQYF.

CDR3 residues: CASNPQSGAGYNEQFF. For the CDR3, the DNA is TGTGCCAGCAACCCTCAAAGCGGGGCCGGGTACAATGAGCAGTTCTTC. This sequence joins TRBV9 and TRBJ2-1; 7 bases are a match to TRBD2. With 6 bases clipped from V and 4 bases from J, the junction kept 13 bases outside the gene matches. The CDR3 covers 16 residues. In germline, CDR1 is SGDLS, CDR2 YYNGEE.

The chain uses TRBV7-2 and TRBJ2-5; 7 bases fit TRBD2. The CDR3 runs to 18 residues. CDR1 and CDR2 (germline): SGHTA, FQGNSA. Unmatched junction bases numbered 16, after V lost 1 base and J lost 5 bases. The CDR3 protein is CASSLGGKASGRAETQYF. The CDR3 DNA follows: TGTGCCAGCAGCTTAGGGGGGAAGGCTAGCGGAAGGGCGGAGACCCAGTACTTC. Combining the CDR3 with reference TRBV7-2 and TRBJ2-5 gives the whole variable domain GAGVSQSPSNKVTEKGKDVELRCDPISGHTALYWYRQSLGQGLEFLIYFQGNSAPDKSGLPSDRFSAERTGGSVSTLTIQRTQQEDSAVYLCASSLGGKASGRAETQYFGPGTRLLVL.

The chain links TRBV5-8 to TRBJ2-1; D gene ambiguous. CDR1 is SGHTS, CDR2 YDEGEE, per germline. With 3 bases removed from V and 9 bases from J, the gap between germline ends came to 10 bases. The CDR3 runs to 12 residues. DNA of the CDR3: TGTGCCAGCAGCTCGGTAGTTACTGAGCAGTTCTTC. This encodes CASSSVVTEQFF.

The chain uses TRBV19 and TRBJ2-1, with unresolved D. With 5 bases removed from V and 5 bases from J, the gap between germline ends came to 10 bases. The CDR3 totals 13 residues. Germline V gene sequence: CDR1 LNHDA, CDR2 SQIVND (reference sequence). In DNA, the CDR3 is TGTGCCAGTAGTCGATACACCAACAATGAGCAGTTCTTC. This sequence encodes CASSRYTNNEQFF.

The chain uses TRBV10-1 and TRBJ2-5; 10 bases line up with TRBD2. The V segment lost 5 bases and the J segment 5 bases; nucleotides outside the gene matches: 11. The germline gives CDR1 WNHNN, CDR2 SYGVQD (reference sequence). There are 16 residues in the CDR3. In DNA form, the CDR3 reads TGCGCCAGCAGTAAGGCTAGCGGGGGCCTCACCGAGACCCAGTACTTC. Its translation is CASSKASGGLTETQYF.

The rearrangement uses TRBV10-3 and TRBJ2-7; D is unclear. The germline V and J ends were trimmed by 0 bases and 6 bases, with 12 bases remaining between them. Germline CDR1 reads ENHRY; CDR2 reads SYGVKD. This CDR3 has 14 amino acids. CDR3 sequence (DNA): TGTGCCATCAGTGAGTCCGCTTTGTATGGCGAGCAGTACTTC. Its protein product is CAISESALYGEQYF.

This clone appeared a single time. The genes are TRBV10-2 and TRBJ2-4; D may match TRBD1 or TRBD2 (5 bases each). Germline loops: CDR1 WSHSY, CDR2 SAAADI. V was shortened by 4 bases and J by 1 base, with 14 bases between the two germline ends. The CDR3 runs 16 residues. Here the CDR3 DNA reads TGCGCCAGCAGTGTTGGAACCGGGACGGCCAAAAACATTCAGTACTTC. Encoded protein: CASSVGTGTAKNIQYF.

This sequence joins TRBV28 and TRBJ1-2; D might be TRBD1 (6 bases). The CDR3 covers 13 residues. Germline V CDR1 and CDR2: MDHEN, SYDVKM. Trimming took off 10 bases at V and 5 bases at J, with 17 bases between the two ends. Here the CDR3 DNA reads TGTGCCACCCGGAAAGGGGGTCGATATGGCTACACCTTC. Protein: CATRKGGRYGYTF.